These 15 T cell receptor beta chains originate from one sample sequenced in a study of T cell responses to AZD1222 COVID-19 vaccine. The protocol was immunoSEQ multiplex PCR, while the TCRdb copy is restricted to in-frame clones and leaves out a portion. The sample lists about 120,000 clones; 92% were seen once. This specimen consisted of peripheral blood, obtained on day 0 of AZD1222 vaccination. Receptor source: an adult in good health.

The CDR3 DNA follows: TGTGCCAGCAGTTACTCGAAGGGGATCTACGAGCAGTACTTC. Amino acids: CASSYSKGIYEQYF. The chain has TRBV6-7 and TRBJ2-7, with D possibly matching TRBD1 (5 bases). TRBV6-7 is filed as an ORF, its function uncertain. The CDR3 contains 14 residues. Trimming took 0 bases from V and 3 from J, leaving 9 bases between them.

The rearrangement uses TRBV4-1 and TRBJ1-1, with 9 bases lining up with TRBD1. Looked up from germline, CDR1 is MGHRA and CDR2 is YSYEKL. V lost 4 bases, J lost 3 bases, and 9 bases stayed unmatched. The CDR3 contains 16 residues. CDR3 sequence (DNA): TGCGCCAGCAGCCCCAGAAGGAGACAGGGGGACACTGAAGCTTTCTTT. Translation gives CASSPRRRQGDTEAFF.

This chain connects TRBV28 to TRBJ1-2, with D hard to call. Trimming took off 1 base at V and 4 bases at J, with 7 bases between the two ends. From germline, CDR1 is MDHEN and CDR2 SYDVKM. CDR3 size: 13 residues. DNA for the CDR3: TGTGCCAGCAGTTTATCCCTCACCTATGGCTACACCTTC. Its translation: CASSLSLTYGYTF.

The chain recombines TRBV4-2 with TRBJ2-7, with 11 bases fitting TRBD2. Germline V gene lookup returns CDR1 LGHNA and CDR2 YNFKEQ. Losses at the gene ends were 3 bases for V and 0 bases for J; bases not matched to a gene: 1. There are 15 residues in the CDR3. Written as DNA, the CDR3 is TGTGCCAGCAGCCATACTAGCGGGAGCTCCTACGAGCAGTACTTC. It yields the protein CASSHTSGSSYEQYF.

V gene TRBV10-3 combines with J gene TRBJ2-5; weak D call: TRBD1 (7 bases). Germline-derived CDR1 and CDR2 are ENHRY and SYGVKD. CDR3 length equals 17 residues. V was clipped by 3 bases and J by 5 bases, with 22 bases between them. This CDR3 is CAISDSRRGELRETQYF. The CDR3 region has the DNA TGTGCCATCAGTGATTCCCGCAGGGGGGAGCTTCGGGAGACCCAGTACTTC.

This chain connects TRBV15 to TRBJ1-2, with D possibly being TRBD1 (6 bases). V shed 1 base and J shed 8 bases, with 14 bases lying between them. Per germline, CDR1 LNHNV and CDR2 YYDKDF (reference sequence). The CDR3 runs to 14 residues. The CDR3, as DNA: TGTGCCACCAGCAGAGTTTCGGGGGCTGGGGGCTACACCTTC. It yields the protein CATSRVSGAGGYTF. Complete variable domain (other parts from reference TRBV15 and TRBJ1-2): DAMVIQNPRYQVTQFGKPVTLSCSQTLNHNVMYWYQQKSSQAPKLLFHYYDKDFNNEADTPDNFQSRRPNTSFCFLDIRSPGLGDTAMYLCATSRVSGAGGYTFGSGTRLTVV.

This clone was seen just once. The V call is TRBV10-3, the J call TRBJ1-3; TRBD1 aligns across 9 bases. V dropped 6 bases and J dropped 0; count of bases not matched to a gene: 6. Germline CDR1 is ENHRY and CDR2 is SYGVKD. The CDR3 has 16 amino acids. The CDR3 protein is CAISGQGPHSGNTIYF. CDR3 nucleotide sequence: TGTGCCATCAGCGGACAGGGGCCCCACTCTGGAAACACCATATATTTT.

This chain links TRBV27 with TRBJ1-1, with 10 nucleotides matching TRBD1. Germline V gives CDR1 MNHEY, CDR2 SMNVEV (reference sequence). V shed 6 bases, J shed 11 bases, and the junction held 6 bases outside the gene matches. The CDR3 covers 12 residues. CDR3 amino acids: CASRRQGAMAFF. CDR3 sequence (DNA): TGTGCCAGCAGGAGACAGGGGGCCATGGCTTTCTTT.

The chain has TRBV19 and TRBJ2-1; perhaps TRBD1 as D (5 bases). Germline V gene lookup returns CDR1 LNHDA and CDR2 SQIVND (reference sequence). V lost 6 bases and J 4 bases, leaving 7 bases between the germline ends. The CDR3 is 12 amino acids. The CDR3 DNA reads as TGTGCCAGTAGCAGACAGTACAATGAGCAGTTCTTC. The encoded protein is CASSRQYNEQFF.

This chain connects TRBV11-3 to TRBJ2-7; tentative D call: TRBD1 (6 bases). From germline, CDR1 is SGHNT and CDR2 YENEEA. Trimming took off 4 bases at V and 8 bases at J, with 21 bases between the two ends. There are 15 residues in the CDR3. This CDR3 reads CASSSGVGRPTQQYF. CDR3 DNA: TGTGCCAGCAGCTCAGGGGTGGGACGACCTACGCAGCAGTACTTC.

This chain connects TRBV19 to TRBJ2-2, with D tentatively TRBD1 (5 bases). From germline, CDR1 is LNHDA and CDR2 SQIVND (reference sequence). The CDR3 totals 13 residues. The germline V and J ends were trimmed by 6 bases and 4 bases, with 9 bases remaining between them. Here the CDR3 DNA reads TGTGCCAGTAGGGGGCTGGTCACCGGGGAGCTGTTTTTT. This encodes CASRGLVTGELFF.

The chain carries TRBV5-1 and TRBJ2-7; D remains ambiguous. In germline, CDR1 is SGHRS, CDR2 YFSETQ. The CDR3 runs 14 residues. Trimming cost V 2 bases and J 3 bases, with 12 bases left between them. The CDR3 DNA reads as TGCGCCAGCAGCTTAAATGGCTACCACTACGAGCAGTACTTC. It translates to CASSLNGYHYEQYF. The full variable domain, rest sourced from reference TRBV5-1 and TRBJ2-7, is KAGVTQTPRYLIKTRGQQVTLSCSPISGHRSVSWYQQTPGQGLQFLFEYFSETQRNKGNFPGRFSGRQFSNSRSEMNVSTLELGDSALYLCASSLNGYHYEQYFGPGTRLTVT.

The chain uses TRBV11-2 and TRBJ2-5; D possibly corresponds to TRBD1 (7 bases). Germline CDR1 SGHAT, CDR2 FQNNGV. The V end lost 5 bases, the J end lost 5 bases, and 21 bases lay between the germline ends. This CDR3 comprises 16 residues. The CDR3 DNA is TGTGCCAGCAGCAACACCCCGCAGGGGGGTCTGGAGACCCAGTACTTC. Translating gives CASSNTPQGGLETQYF. The whole variable domain, remainder taken from reference TRBV11-2 and TRBJ2-5, is EAGVAQSPRYKIIEKRQSVAFWCNPISGHATLYWYQQILGQGPKLLIQFQNNGVVDDSQLPKDRFSAERLKGVDSTLKIQPAKLEDSAVYLCASSNTPQGGLETQYFGPGTRLLVL.

V is TRBV5-1 and J is TRBJ2-1; TRBD2 matches at 12 bases. V lost 6 bases to trimming and J lost 7 bases; unmatched junction nucleotides: 5. CDR3 size: 14 residues. Germline V gives CDR1 SGHRS, CDR2 YFSETQ. Written as DNA, the CDR3 is TGCGCCAGCACTCGGACTAGCGGGAAGAATGAGCAGTTCTTC. Protein product: CASTRTSGKNEQFF.

V is TRBV18 and J is TRBJ1-1; no clear D. Germline CDR1 is KGHSH and CDR2 is LQKENI. V was pared by 3 bases and J by 3 bases, with 11 bases between. The CDR3 runs to 14 residues. The CDR3 DNA follows: TGTGCCAGCTCACCGGAGGGAGCCTACACTGAAGCTTTCTTT. Protein sequence: CASSPEGAYTEAFF.